Listed here are 31 T cell receptor beta chains from one sample, sequenced in a study of vaccination effects on CD4 cells after COVID-19. TCRdb's copy holds only in-frame clones and misses some; the assay was immunoSEQ multiplex PCR. The table lists tens of thousands of clones, roughly 80% of them singletons. Antigen-specific CD4+ T cells were expanded (with viral peptide pools) by the ViraFEST assay ahead of sequencing. Subsequent to about 10 days of culture, CD4+ T cells were isolated. Everyone in the study got two shots of either the BNT162b2 or mRNA-1273 vaccine. Their cognate antigens are unknown. The starting material was CD4+ T cells from PBMCs cultured with HCoV-OC43 spike peptides, obtained after COVID-19 vaccination. Subset specified: HCoV-OC43 spike overlapping peptide pool stimulation. The receptors shown here come from a human donor who received a COVID-19 vaccine.

The chain combines TRBV7-2 with TRBJ2-3; 10 bases line up with TRBD1. Trimming cost V 4 bases and J 4 bases; bases outside gene matches: 2. Germline-derived CDR1 and CDR2 are SGHTA and FQGNSA. The CDR3 totals 14 residues. The CDR3 sequence is CASSSGQGPDTQYF. CDR3 coding DNA: TGTGCCAGCAGCTCGGGACAGGGGCCAGATACGCAGTATTTT.

The chain links TRBV18 to TRBJ2-7, with 8 bases that match TRBD1. The trim removed 4 bases at V and 6 bases at J, leaving 8 bases unmatched. Germline V gene lookup returns CDR1 KGHSH and CDR2 LQKENI. CDR3 length: 14 amino acids. The CDR3 coding sequence is TGTGCCAGCTCACAATCTGAAGGACAGGGCGAGCAGTACGTC. Residues: CASSQSEGQGEQYV.

This clone appeared a few times. V and J are TRBV24-1 and TRBJ1-1; D uncertain. The V end was cut by 9 bases, the J end by 6 bases, with 10 bases between. Germline V lookup: CDR1 KGHDR, CDR2 SFDVKD. The CDR3 sequence is 11 residues long. Written as DNA, the CDR3 is TGTGCCACCGCCTTTGGGCCTGAAGCTTTCTTT. It yields the protein CATAFGPEAFF.

This chain uses TRBV5-1 with TRBJ1-1; D may be TRBD1 (6 bases). Trimming removed 2 bases at V and 4 bases at J, with 12 bases between. The CDR3 sequence is 14 residues long. Germline-derived CDR1 and CDR2 are SGHRS and YFSETQ. This chain's CDR3 is CASSLGGGLTEAFF. The CDR3 DNA sequence: TGCGCCAGCAGCTTAGGCGGGGGGCTCACTGAAGCTTTCTTT.

The chain is built from TRBV2 and TRBJ1-5; 10 bases fit TRBD1. The CDR3 covers 18 residues. Germline loops: CDR1 SNHLY, CDR2 FYNNEI. V gave up 6 bases and J gave up 4 bases; unmatched junction bases: 15. CDR3 DNA: TGTGCCAGCAGGAATTCCGGGACAGGGGTCTTATCAAATCAGCCCCAGCATTTT. Residues: CASRNSGTGVLSNQPQHF.

The V call is TRBV6-2 or TRBV6-3, the J call TRBJ2-7; the D is unclear. This CDR3 is 13 amino acids long. Germline CDR1 MNHEY, CDR2 SVGEGT. V lost 0 bases to trimming and J lost 2 bases, with 5 bases between them. The CDR3 DNA follows: TGTGCCAGCAGTTACTCGTCCACCTACGAGCAGTACGTC. It translates to CASSYSSTYEQYV.

This clone was seen a single time. The chain links TRBV18 to TRBJ2-7; TRBD1 aligns across 10 bases. Germline lookup yields CDR1 KGHSH and CDR2 LQKENI. Trimming took 4 bases from V and 3 from J; bases not matched to a gene: 6. This CDR3 is built from 15 residues. CDR3 loop: CASSLDRGRSYEQYV. CDR3 DNA: TGTGCCAGCTCACTCGACAGGGGGCGAAGCTACGAGCAGTACGTC.

V gene TRBV3-1 (or the pseudogene TRBV3-2) combines with J gene TRBJ2-1, with D possibly being TRBD1 (5 bases). Germline loops: CDR1 LGHDT, CDR2 YNNKEL (reference sequence). The CDR3 extends over 15 amino acids. V was pared by 4 bases and J by 7 bases, with 17 bases between. CDR3 bases: TGTGCCAGCAGCCTGACAGCTACGAGGTTGAATGAGCAGTTCTTC. This sequence encodes CASSLTATRLNEQFF.

The chain combines TRBV6-1 with TRBJ1-5; tentatively, D is TRBD1 (5 bases). Between the trimmed V and J ends, which lost 1 base and 0 bases, there was a span of 7 bases. Germline loops: CDR1 MNHNS, CDR2 SASEGT. The CDR3 runs to 15 residues. CDR3 sequence reads: CASSEDRYSNQPQHF. The CDR3 DNA is TGTGCCAGCAGTGAAGACAGGTATAGCAATCAGCCCCAGCATTTT.

A remark on this clone: In the same sample, other DNA sequences code for this CDR3. The chain recombines TRBV9 with TRBJ1-1; no reliable D call. Germline values: CDR1 SGDLS, CDR2 YYNGEE. The CDR3 runs to 13 residues. V lost 0 bases, J lost 1 base, and 4 bases lay in between. The CDR3 DNA sequence: TGTGCCAGCAGCGTAGGTCCGAACACTGAAGCTTTCTTT. Its translation is CASSVGPNTEAFF.

This clone was detected a few times. The chain uses TRBV6-6 and TRBJ2-1; D is unresolved. The CDR3 is 15 amino acids. Trimming took off 7 bases at V and 0 bases at J, with 13 bases between the two ends. The germline V gene has CDR1 MNHNY and CDR2 SVGAGI (reference sequence). DNA for the CDR3: TGTGCCAGCAAGAAGCCCGTGAGCTCCTACAATGAGCAGTTCTTC. Translation: CASKKPVSSYNEQFF.

The chain carries TRBV18 and TRBJ1-2; TRBD1 might be the D (5 bases). Trimming left V 1 base short and J 8 bases short, with 26 bases between. Germline V gene lookup returns CDR1 KGHSH and CDR2 LQKENI. The CDR3 runs to 18 residues. The CDR3 protein is CASSPRTSGTGGGGGYTF. The CDR3 nucleotides read TGTGCCAGCTCACCACGAACTTCCGGTACCGGCGGGGGAGGCGGCTACACCTTC.

The chain has TRBV7-2 and TRBJ2-1; TRBD1 or TRBD2 may be the D gene (6 bases each). Germline V gene lookup returns CDR1 SGHTA and CDR2 FQGNSA. CDR3 size: 17 residues. The V end was cut by 5 bases, the J end by 2 bases, with 19 bases between. This chain's CDR3 is CASSKTSRGAPYNEQFF. The CDR3 DNA reads as TGTGCCAGCAGCAAAACGAGTAGGGGGGCCCCCTACAATGAGCAGTTCTTC.

This clone turned up a few times. The rearrangement uses TRBV2 and TRBJ2-1, with D perhaps assigned TRBD1 or TRBD2 (6 bases each). V was clipped by 5 bases and J by 4 bases, with 12 bases between them. CDR3 size: 14 residues. CDR1 SNHLY and CDR2 FYNNEI come from the germline V gene. The CDR3, as DNA: TGTGCCAGCAGTAAAGGGGGGCCTTACAATGAGCAGTTCTTC. Amino acids: CASSKGGPYNEQFF.

The rearrangement joins TRBV14 to TRBJ1-4, with 10 bases fitting TRBD1. The germline gives CDR1 SGHDN, CDR2 FVKESK. This CDR3 region has 16 residues. V gave up 4 bases and J gave up 2 bases; unmatched junction bases: 4. CDR3 in DNA: TGTGCCAGCAGCCGGACAGGGGGGTCGACTAATGAAAAACTGTTTTTT. Its protein is CASSRTGGSTNEKLFF.

This clone occurred a few times. The chain recombines TRBV18 with TRBJ2-7, with D maybe TRBD1 (7 bases). The germline gives CDR1 KGHSH, CDR2 LQKENI. V was cut by 2 bases and J by 6 bases, with 20 bases left in between. This CDR3 contains 16 residues. CDR3 amino acids: CASSPGQGGFIREQYV. The CDR3 region has the DNA TGTGCCAGCTCACCAGGGCAGGGGGGCTTTATCCGCGAGCAGTACGTC.

The genes are TRBV4-3 and TRBJ1-4, with a tentative D call TRBD1 (6 bases). V was cut by 5 bases and J by 8 bases, with 15 bases left in between. Germline lookup yields CDR1 LGHNA and CDR2 YSLEER. This CDR3 has 14 amino acids. The CDR3 spells CASSAQGSHEKLFF. CDR3 coding DNA: TGCGCCAGCAGCGCACAGGGCAGCCACGAAAAACTGTTTTTT.

The chain combines TRBV12-5 with TRBJ2-1; D gene unclear. V lost 2 bases and J 0 bases, leaving 8 bases between the germline ends. This CDR3 is built from 15 residues. Germline values: CDR1 LGHNT, CDR2 FRNRAP. CDR3 coding DNA: TGTGCTAGTGGTTTGCGGTTTGACTCCTACAATGAGCAGTTCTTC. Translating gives CASGLRFDSYNEQFF.

V is TRBV9 and J is TRBJ2-2; TRBD2 matches at 8 bases. In germline, CDR1 is SGDLS, CDR2 YYNGEE. With V trimmed by 2 bases and J by 6 bases, 3 bases remained unmatched. This CDR3 spans 14 amino acids. The CDR3 region is CASSVGLAPGELFF. The CDR3 DNA sequence: TGTGCCAGCAGCGTTGGACTAGCACCCGGGGAGCTGTTTTTT.

The chain couples TRBV24-1 to TRBJ2-3, with D perhaps matching TRBD1 or TRBD2 (5 bases each). The V end was cut by 5 bases, the J end by 4 bases, with 15 bases between. The CDR3 is 15 amino acids. The germline CDR1 and CDR2 sequences are KGHDR and SFDVKD. This CDR3 is CATSGTGTKPDTQYF. The CDR3 nucleotides are TGTGCCACCAGTGGGACCGGGACGAAACCAGATACGCAGTATTTT.

V is TRBV7-9 and J is TRBJ1-2; tentative D call: TRBD1 (5 bases). Trimming left V 6 bases short and J 10 bases short, with 15 bases between. The germline gives CDR1 SEHNR, CDR2 FQNEAQ (reference sequence). This CDR3 has 12 amino acids. This CDR3 reads CASRKTEADYTF. The CDR3 nucleotides are TGTGCCAGCAGGAAGACAGAAGCTGACTACACCTTC.

J is TRBJ2-5 and V is TRBV19; no clear D gene. V was pared by 3 bases and J by 2 bases, with 7 bases between. Germline V lookup: CDR1 LNHDA, CDR2 SQIVND (reference sequence). The length of the CDR3 is 13 residues. The CDR3 region has the DNA TGTGCCAGTAGTATTCCAGCGCAAGAGACCCAGTACTTC. Amino acids: CASSIPAQETQYF.

This clone came up many times. This chain links TRBV15 with TRBJ1-3; D remains ambiguous. Germline-derived CDR1 and CDR2 are LNHNV and YYDKDF (reference sequence). The ends were cut back, 1 base at V and 2 bases at J, with 6 bases in the middle. This CDR3 region has 14 residues. The CDR3 coding sequence is TGTGCCACCAGCAGAGGTGGGCCTGGAAACACCATATATTTT. The encoded protein is CATSRGGPGNTIYF.

The count of this clone is one. This sequence joins TRBV5-1 and TRBJ2-3; a weak D match, TRBD2 (5 bases). The CDR3 runs 15 residues. V was trimmed by 1 base and J by 2 bases, leaving 11 bases between them. The germline V gene has CDR1 SGHRS and CDR2 YFSETQ. The CDR3 region has the DNA TGCGCCAGCAGCTTGCGGGAACTCACCACAGATACGCAGTATTTT. It codes for CASSLRELTTDTQYF.

This chain connects TRBV12-5 to TRBJ2-7, with 9 bases identical to TRBD1. Unmatched junction bases numbered 10, after V lost 5 bases and J lost 2 bases. CDR1 LGHNT and CDR2 FRNRAP come from the germline V gene. The CDR3 is made up of 16 amino acids. This CDR3 is CASGPDRGVRAYEQYV. CDR3 nucleotide sequence: TGTGCTAGTGGTCCGGACAGGGGAGTGCGGGCCTACGAGCAGTACGTC.

The chain recombines TRBV30 with TRBJ2-3, with TRBD2 identical over 11 bases. Looked up from germline, CDR1 is GTSNPN and CDR2 is SVGIG (reference sequence). This CDR3 has 14 residues. With V trimmed by 8 bases and J by 4 bases, 8 bases remained unmatched. CDR3 sequence (DNA): TGTGCCCTTAGCGGGGGGGCCATTCCAGATACGCAGTATTTT. It specifies CALSGGAIPDTQYF.

The rearrangement uses TRBV4-1 and TRBJ2-7, with 7 bases aligning to TRBD1. The CDR3 extends over 15 amino acids. The J segment lost 3 bases and the V segment lost 3 bases, leaving 8 bases of the junction unmatched. CDR1 and CDR2 (germline): MGHRA, YSYEKL. The DNA of the CDR3 is TGCGCCAGCAGCCAGTGGGACAGACTAATCTACGAGCAGTACGTC. Protein sequence: CASSQWDRLIYEQYV.

The V gene is TRBV19, the J gene TRBJ1-2, with D unresolved. V was cut by 2 bases and J by 5 bases, with 15 bases left in between. CDR3 length: 15 residues. Germline V gene data show CDR1 as LNHDA and CDR2 as SQIVND (reference sequence). CDR3 protein: CASSIQFAGEYGYTF. In DNA, the CDR3 is TGTGCCAGTAGTATACAATTTGCCGGGGAGTATGGCTACACCTTC.

V is TRBV10-3 and J is TRBJ1-4; the D is unclear. Germline CDR1 is ENHRY and CDR2 is SYGVKD. This CDR3 has 13 residues. V was clipped by 4 bases and J by 0 bases, with 3 bases between them. As DNA, the CDR3 is TGTGCCATCAGTGCGACAACTAATGAAAAACTGTTTTTT. It encodes CAISATTNEKLFF.

The CDR3 DNA reads as TGTGCCAGCAGCGAGTTTGTAAATTCACCCCTCCACTTT. Protein sequence: CASSEFVNSPLHF. The V gene is TRBV9, the J gene TRBJ1-6; no reliable D call. Looked up from germline, CDR1 is SGDLS and CDR2 is YYNGEE. CDR3 length: 13 amino acids. V lost 3 bases, J lost 7 bases, and 8 bases lay in between.

The rearrangement joins TRBV4-1 to TRBJ2-4; 10 bases are shared with TRBD1. The trim removed 0 bases at V and 15 bases at J, leaving 8 bases unmatched. Per germline, CDR1 MGHRA and CDR2 YSYEKL. The CDR3 consists of 14 residues. The CDR3 is CASSQDRDRGKRYF. CDR3 nucleotides: TGCGCCAGCAGCCAAGATCGGGACAGGGGTAAAAGGTACTTC.